The entry that follows covers one T cell receptor (beta chain) sequence. Its specificity is not known. This sample was taken from a study of vaccination and CD4 T cells after COVID-19. Study conclusions and caveats: The appearance of a median about 86% of reactive clones in convalescent patients occurred only post-vaccination.

The Oncomine TCR Beta short-read assay was what sequenced the DNA obtained from cultured CD4+ T cells. TCRdb used MiXCR to reprocess the PCR reads, holding one entry per CDR3 protein. The sample lists 4,500 to 5,000 distinct CDR3 sequences, under 80% seen once, with around 49% in the top ten. Treatment reported: roughly 10-day PBMC culture with coronavirus spike peptide pools or control peptides (ViraFEST assay). TCR sequencing followed the expansion of antigen-specific T cells with peptide pools in ViraFEST. The CDR3 extends over 15 amino acids. V gave up 6 bases and J gave up 5 bases; unmatched junction bases: 13. Germline-derived CDR1 and CDR2 are DFQATT and SNEGSKA (reference sequence).

The chain couples TRBV20-1 to TRBJ2-1; 7 bases agree with TRBD2. The material sequenced was CD4+ T cells from blood, cultured in vitro. This clonotype originated in a human donor who had recovered from COVID-19. CDR3 protein: CSALIRGSPNNEQFF. As DNA, the CDR3 is TGCAGTGCCCTAATCCGCGGGAGCCCTAACAATGAGCAGTTCTTC.